These 13 T cell receptor beta chains originate from one sample sequenced in a study of blood T cell repertoires in COVID-19. Profiling relied on immunoSEQ multiplex PCR, and the TCRdb table lists in-frame clones only, not all of them. The sample holds some 250,000 clones; around 90% are singletons and the top ten take about 1.2%. The sequenced sample was PBMCs or T cells enriched from blood (not recorded which). These receptor sequences come from a human donor in a cohort exposed to, infected with or recovered from COVID-19 (not recorded which). The donor label of this sample is uncertain.

This sequence joins TRBV4-2 and TRBJ2-3; TRBD2 agrees at 10 bases. Germline V gene sequence: CDR1 LGHNA, CDR2 YNFKEQ. J gave up 6 bases and V 0 bases, and 9 bases lay outside the gene matches. The CDR3 is 17 amino acids. The DNA of the CDR3 is TGTGCCAGCAGCCAAGATCTAAGCGGGGGGGCCAAGGATACGCAGTATTTT. Translation: CASSQDLSGGAKDTQYF.

This clone showed up just once. The chain is built from TRBV19 and TRBJ1-2; D not certain. Germline-derived CDR1 and CDR2 are LNHDA and SQIVND (reference sequence). This CDR3 region has 14 residues. V was shortened by 7 bases and J by 5 bases, with 17 bases between the two germline ends. For the CDR3, the DNA is TGTGCCAGTATGAGATTAGGAGGCGGGTATGGCTACACCTTC. Translated: CASMRLGGGYGYTF.

This chain links TRBV6-5 with TRBJ2-1; TRBD1 agrees at 9 bases. From germline, CDR1 is MNHEY and CDR2 SVGAGI. Trimming took 5 bases from V and 1 from J; bases not matched to a gene: 3. This CDR3 has 15 residues. The CDR3 protein is CASSHRGLSYNEQFF. DNA for the CDR3: TGTGCCAGCAGTCACAGGGGGCTGTCCTACAATGAGCAGTTCTTC.

The V call is TRBV9, the J call TRBJ1-2; possible D gene TRBD1, 6 bases. The CDR3 covers 14 residues. The V gene lost 0 bases and the J gene lost 2 bases, with 8 bases spanning the gap. Germline V gene sequence: CDR1 SGDLS, CDR2 YYNGEE. In nucleotides, the CDR3 is TGTGCCAGCAGCGTAGAGAGGGGGAACTATGGCTACACCTTC. Translating gives CASSVERGNYGYTF.

The V gene is TRBV18, the J gene TRBJ2-7; the D gene is possibly TRBD1 (6 bases). The V gene's germline CDR1 is KGHSH and CDR2 LQKENI. This CDR3 contains 13 residues. Trimming left V 6 bases short and J 4 bases short, with 13 bases between. CDR3 protein: CASSSDRYYEQYF. As DNA, the CDR3 is TGTGCCAGCTCGTCAGACAGGTATTACGAGCAGTACTTC.

This chain joins TRBV5-1 and TRBJ2-5; possible D gene TRBD2, 6 bases. Germline V gene sequence: CDR1 SGHRS, CDR2 YFSETQ. This CDR3 spans 16 amino acids. V lost 1 base to trimming and J lost 4 bases, with 17 bases between them. The CDR3 loop reads CASSLTAGRDTETQYF. The CDR3 coding sequence is TGCGCCAGCAGCTTGACGGCGGGGAGAGACACAGAGACCCAGTACTTC.

V is TRBV3-1 (or the pseudogene TRBV3-2) and J is TRBJ1-1; a weak D match, TRBD1 (5 bases). The CDR3 is 14 amino acids. Deletions cut 2 bases from V and 0 bases from J, with 7 bases between. CDR1 is LGHDT and CDR2 is YNNKEL in the germline V gene (reference sequence). The CDR3, as DNA: TGTGCCAGCAGCCAAAGGGGCTTGAACACTGAAGCTTTCTTT. Its protein is CASSQRGLNTEAFF.

This sequence joins TRBV6-4 and TRBJ1-5; D might be TRBD1 (6 bases). V gave up 5 bases and J gave up 2 bases, with 10 bases separating them. CDR3 length: 14 amino acids. The germline gives CDR1 MRHNA, CDR2 SNTAGT. The CDR3 bases are TGTGCCAGCAGTCGACAGGCTCGCAATCAGCCCCAGCATTTT. Translating gives CASSRQARNQPQHF.

The V gene is TRBV4-2, the J gene TRBJ2-3, with 11 bases fitting TRBD2. CDR3 length equals 16 residues. The trim removed 1 base at V and 7 bases at J, leaving 7 bases unmatched. Germline V gene data show CDR1 as LGHNA and CDR2 as YNFKEQ. CDR3 bases: TGTGCCAGCAGCCAAGCCCCTAGCGGGGGGCAGCATACGCAGTATTTT. Encoded protein: CASSQAPSGGQHTQYF.

The chain combines TRBV5-1 with TRBJ1-1, with a possible D match to TRBD1 (5 bases). This CDR3 contains 14 residues. The germline CDR1 and CDR2 sequences are SGHRS and YFSETQ. Trimming shortened V by 7 bases and J by 3 bases, and 16 bases separated the two germline ends. The CDR3 DNA sequence: TGCGCCAGCGGGGGGAGTAGGGCGGACACTGAAGCTTTCTTT. Its protein product is CASGGSRADTEAFF.

The chain couples TRBV7-6 to TRBJ2-7; tentatively, D is TRBD1 (6 bases). Deletions cut 4 bases from V and 0 bases from J, with 13 bases between. Germline V lookup: CDR1 SGHVS, CDR2 FNYEAQ. This CDR3 is built from 15 residues. The CDR3 bases are TGTGCCAGCAGCTCCCGGGACACTGGCTCCTACGAGCAGTACTTC. Its translation: CASSSRDTGSYEQYF.

The chain combines TRBV24-1 with TRBJ2-7; 8 bases align to TRBD2. The CDR3 runs to 15 residues. With V trimmed by 5 bases and J by 2 bases, 7 bases remained unmatched. Germline CDR1 is KGHDR and CDR2 is SFDVKD. CDR3 nucleotides: TGTGCCACCAGTGCCAGGACTAGCTCAACCTACGAGCAGTACTTC. It translates to CATSARTSSTYEQYF.

The V call is TRBV2, the J call TRBJ1-6, with D perhaps TRBD1 (5 bases). The CDR3 has 13 residues. With 7 bases removed from V and 6 bases from J, the gap between germline ends came to 10 bases. From germline, CDR1 is SNHLY and CDR2 FYNNEI. The CDR3 DNA follows: TGTGCCAGCAATGGGGGGATTAATTCACCCCTCCACTTT. Its translation: CASNGGINSPLHF.